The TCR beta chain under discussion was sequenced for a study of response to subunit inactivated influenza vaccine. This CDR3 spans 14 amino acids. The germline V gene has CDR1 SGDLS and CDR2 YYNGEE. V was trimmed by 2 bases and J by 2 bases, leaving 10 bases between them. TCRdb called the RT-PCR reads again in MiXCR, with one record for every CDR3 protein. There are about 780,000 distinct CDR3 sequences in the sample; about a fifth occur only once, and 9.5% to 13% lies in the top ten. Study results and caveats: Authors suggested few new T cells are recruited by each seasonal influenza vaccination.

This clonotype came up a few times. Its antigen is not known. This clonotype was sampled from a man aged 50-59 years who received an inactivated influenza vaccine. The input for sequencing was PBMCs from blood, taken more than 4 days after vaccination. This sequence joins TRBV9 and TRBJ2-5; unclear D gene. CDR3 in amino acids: CASSVDPSQETQYF. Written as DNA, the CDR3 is TGTGCCAGCAGCGTTGACCCAAGTCAAGAGACCCAGTACTTC.